The text below deals with one T cell receptor beta chain. Its target is not known. This CDR3 is 14 amino acids long. Germline trimming cut 4 bases from V and 5 bases from J; bases unmatched to any gene: 10. Germline CDR1 is SQVTM and CDR2 is ANQGSEA. This specimen belongs to a study of beta chain features in type 1 diabetes. Looking at the study overall: Sorted cells numbering around 100,000,000 were examined across all samples. Study-wide findings and caveats: The VDJ junctions of type 1 diabetes patients carried fewer insertions and more deletions. Healthy donors had naive, central memory and Treg TCRB repertoires that appeared less similar than those seen among patients. A moderate, significant TCRB CDR3 shortening appeared in type 1 diabetes across four CD4+ subsets.

Every isolated RNA sample was fully reverse transcribed, so sequencing captured expressed TCRB transcripts. Clones were sequenced by immunoSEQ multiplex PCR, and TCRdb holds only the in-frame ones, with some missing. The repertoire consists of 200,000 to 300,000 clones, with roughly an eighth occurring once and the leading ten covering 0.026%. The receptor comes from a woman between 40 and 50 years old in good health. The genes are TRBV29-1 and TRBJ2-7; 8 positions match TRBD1. The sample was naive CD4+ T cells from blood. CDR3 protein: CSVVMDRAVHEQYF. In DNA, the CDR3 is TGCAGCGTTGTCATGGACAGGGCGGTCCACGAGCAGTACTTC.